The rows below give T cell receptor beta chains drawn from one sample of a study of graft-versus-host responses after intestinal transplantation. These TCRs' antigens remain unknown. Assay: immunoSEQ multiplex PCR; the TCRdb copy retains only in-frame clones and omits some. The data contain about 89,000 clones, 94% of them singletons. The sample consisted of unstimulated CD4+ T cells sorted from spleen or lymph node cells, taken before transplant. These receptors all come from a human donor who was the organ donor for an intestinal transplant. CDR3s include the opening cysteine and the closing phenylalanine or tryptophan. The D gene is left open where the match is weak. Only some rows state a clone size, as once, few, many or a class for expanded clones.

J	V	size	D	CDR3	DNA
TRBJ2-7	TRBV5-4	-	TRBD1	CASSLRATGGYEQYF	TGTGCCAGCAGCCTAAGAGCGACAGGGGGCTACGAGCAGTACTTC
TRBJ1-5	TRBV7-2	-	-	CASSLRGGDQPQHF	TGTGCCAGCAGCTTACGGGGAGGGGACCAGCCCCAGCATTTT
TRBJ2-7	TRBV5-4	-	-	CASSPRGGLSHEQYF	TGTGCCAGCAGCCCGCGAGGGGGATTATCCCACGAGCAGTACTTC
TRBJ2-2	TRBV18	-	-	CASSPDRPNTGELFF	TGTGCCAGCTCACCGGACAGACCGAACACCGGGGAGCTGTTTTTT
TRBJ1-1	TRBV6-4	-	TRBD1	CASSDSHGQGVYGEAFF	TGTGCCAGCAGTGACTCCCACGGGCAGGGGGTCTATGGTGAAGCTTTCTTT
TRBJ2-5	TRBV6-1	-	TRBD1	CASRVRGYQETQYF	TGTGCCAGCAGAGTCAGGGGGTACCAAGAGACCCAGTACTTC
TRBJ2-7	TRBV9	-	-	CASSVAPGISYEQYF	TGTGCCAGCAGCGTAGCCCCCGGGATCTCCTACGAGCAGTACTTC
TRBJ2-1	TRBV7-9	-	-	CASSPLGGERNEQFF	TGTGCCAGCAGCCCACTAGGCGGGGAAAGGAATGAGCAGTTCTTC
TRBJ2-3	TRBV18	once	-	CASSPTREADTQYF	TGTGCCAGCTCACCAACGAGGGAGGCAGATACGCAGTATTTT
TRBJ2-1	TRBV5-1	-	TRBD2	CASSLRGAGDNEQFF	TGCGCCAGCAGCCTGCGGGGGGCCGGGGACAATGAGCAGTTCTTC
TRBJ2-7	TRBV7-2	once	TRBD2	CASMRSSGGAGEQYF	TGTGCCAGCATGCGGAGTAGCGGGGGGGCCGGCGAGCAGTACTTC
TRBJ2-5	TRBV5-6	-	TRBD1	CASYNTGDQETQYF	TGTGCCAGTTATAACACAGGGGACCAAGAGACCCAGTACTTC
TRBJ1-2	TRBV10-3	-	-	CAISTRTEVSYGYTF	TGCGCCATCAGCACAAGGACGGAAGTTAGCTATGGCTACACCTTC
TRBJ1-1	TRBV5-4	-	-	CASSLGPGRDTEAFF	TGTGCCAGCAGCTTGGGCCCGGGCCGAGACACTGAAGCTTTCTTT
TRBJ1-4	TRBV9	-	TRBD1	CASSARTGTNEKLFF	TGTGCCAGCAGCGCAAGGACAGGAACTAATGAAAAACTGTTTTTT
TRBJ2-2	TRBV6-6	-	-	CASRNTVNTGELFF	TGTGCCAGCAGAAATACAGTGAACACCGGGGAGCTGTTTTTT
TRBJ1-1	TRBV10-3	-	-	CAISDNTEAFF	TGTGCCATCAGTGACAACACTGAAGCTTTCTTT
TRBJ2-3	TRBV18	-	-	CASSPTLGDTQYF	TGTGCCAGCTCACCAACTTTGGGAGATACGCAGTATTTT
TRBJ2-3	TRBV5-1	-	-	CASSLVGADTQYF	TGCGCCAGCAGCTTGGTCGGGGCAGATACGCAGTATTTT
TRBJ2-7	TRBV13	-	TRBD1	CASTGDRGRSYEQYF	TGTGCCAGCACCGGGGACAGGGGCCGATCCTACGAGCAGTACTTC
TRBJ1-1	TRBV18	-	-	CASSPIGDLLEAFF	TGTGCCAGCTCACCAATCGGTGACCTCCTTGAAGCTTTCTTT
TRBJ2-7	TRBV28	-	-	CASTGRGDEQYF	TGTGCCAGCACTGGTAGGGGAGACGAGCAGTACTTC
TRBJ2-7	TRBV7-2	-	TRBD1	CAGSLARDRGAYEQYF	TGTGCCGGCAGCTTAGCGAGGGACAGGGGGGCTTACGAGCAGTACTTC
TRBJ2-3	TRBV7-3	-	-	CASSNKRGATADTQYF	TGTGCCAGCAGCAACAAAAGGGGGGCTACGGCAGATACGCAGTATTTT
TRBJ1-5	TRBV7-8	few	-	CASSLGGYQPQHF	TGTGCCAGCAGCTTAGGGGGGTATCAGCCCCAGCATTTT
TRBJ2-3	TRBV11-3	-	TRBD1	CASSLGDSPLSTDTQYF	TGTGCCAGCAGCTTAGGGGACAGCCCCCTTAGCACAGATACGCAGTATTTT
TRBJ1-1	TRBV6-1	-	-	CASSEVNRAFF	TGTGCCAGCAGTGAAGTTAACAGGGCTTTCTTT
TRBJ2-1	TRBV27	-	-	CASSLMFSTRGYNEQFF	TGTGCCAGCAGTTTGATGTTTTCGACTAGGGGATACAATGAGCAGTTCTTC
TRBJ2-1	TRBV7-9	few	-	CASSLQENEQFF	TGTGCCAGCAGCCTACAAGAGAATGAGCAGTTCTTC
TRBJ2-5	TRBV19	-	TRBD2	CASSTQGPASGGIRTRETQYF	TGTGCCAGTAGTACCCAGGGGCCCGCTAGCGGGGGGATAAGGACTCGAGAGACCCAGTACTTC
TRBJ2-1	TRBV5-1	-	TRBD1	CASSLGTGALEQFF	TGCGCCAGCAGTTTAGGGACAGGGGCGTTAGAGCAGTTCTTC
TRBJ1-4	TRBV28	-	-	CASSEPGHRYEKLFF	TGTGCCAGCAGCGAACCGGGACATCGGTATGAAAAACTGTTTTTT
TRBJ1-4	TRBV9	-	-	CASSAGTPNEKLFF	TGTGCCAGCAGCGCCGGGACTCCTAATGAAAAACTGTTTTTT
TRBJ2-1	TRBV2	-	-	CASTERAGPSYNEQFF	TGTGCCAGCACCGAACGGGCGGGGCCTTCCTACAATGAGCAGTTCTTC
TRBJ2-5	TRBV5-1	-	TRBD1	CASSLRPGQGLQETQYF	TGCGCCAGCAGCTTAAGGCCGGGACAGGGTTTACAAGAGACCCAGTACTTC
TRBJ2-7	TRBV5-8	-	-	CASSSTTDRTYEQYF	TGTGCCAGCAGCTCAACAACGGACAGAACCTACGAGCAGTACTTC
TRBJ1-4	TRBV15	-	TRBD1	CATSRARDRPNEKLFF	TGTGCCACCAGCAGAGCCCGGGACAGGCCTAATGAAAAACTGTTTTTT
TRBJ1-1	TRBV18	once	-	CASSRPGKSNTEAFF	TGTGCCAGCTCACGGCCAGGGAAATCGAACACTGAAGCTTTCTTT
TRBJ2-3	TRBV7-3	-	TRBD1	CASSPGQGRDTQYF	TGTGCCAGCAGCCCAGGACAGGGGCGAGATACGCAGTATTTT
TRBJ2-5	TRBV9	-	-	CASSRYQETQYF	TGTGCCAGCAGCCGGTACCAAGAGACCCAGTACTTC
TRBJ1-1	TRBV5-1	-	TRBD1	CASSLFLETGPPFF	TGCGCCAGCAGCTTGTTTCTCGAGACAGGGCCGCCTTTCTTT
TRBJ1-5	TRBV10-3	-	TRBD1	CAISDWTGDVWNQPQHF	TGTGCCATCAGTGATTGGACAGGGGATGTATGGAATCAGCCCCAGCATTTT
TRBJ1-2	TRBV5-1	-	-	CASSSGGDGFGYTF	TGCGCCAGCAGCTCGGGTGGGGACGGTTTCGGCTACACCTTC
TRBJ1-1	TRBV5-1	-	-	CASSPGVNLNTEAFF	TGCGCCAGCAGCCCCGGGGTAAACCTGAACACTGAAGCTTTCTTT
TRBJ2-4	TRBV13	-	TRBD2	CASSLAPSGSGRGKNIQYF	TGTGCCAGCAGCTTAGCACCCTCGGGATCGGGGAGGGGAAAAAACATTCAGTACTTC
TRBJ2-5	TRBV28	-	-	CASNQVLETQYF	TGTGCCAGCAACCAGGTTCTGGAGACCCAGTACTTC
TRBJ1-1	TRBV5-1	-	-	CASRLTEAFF	TGCGCCAGCAGACTCACTGAAGCTTTCTTT
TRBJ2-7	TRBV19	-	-	CASSIVPGRFSSSYEQYF	TGTGCCAGTAGTATAGTTCCGGGACGTTTTTCGAGCTCCTACGAGCAGTACTTC
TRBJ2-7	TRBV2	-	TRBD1	CASSPGQASYEQYF	TGTGCCAGCAGCCCGGGACAGGCCTCCTACGAGCAGTACTTC
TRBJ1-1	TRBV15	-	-	CATSRVEAFF	TGTGCCACCAGCAGAGTGGAAGCTTTCTTT
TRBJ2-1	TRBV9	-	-	CASSVSGSSYNEQFF	TGTGCCAGCAGCGTATCCGGGTCGTCCTACAATGAGCAGTTCTTC
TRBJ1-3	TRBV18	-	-	CASSPGTTNSGNTIYF	TGTGCCAGCTCACCAGGGACAACGAACTCTGGAAACACCATATATTTT
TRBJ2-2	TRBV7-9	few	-	CASSLLSIGGLNTGELFF	TGTGCCAGCAGCTTATTATCTATTGGGGGGCTTAACACCGGGGAGCTGTTTTTT
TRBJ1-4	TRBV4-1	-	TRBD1	CASSYEDGQGLKLFF	TGCGCCAGCAGCTACGAGGACGGACAGGGGCTTAAACTGTTTTTT
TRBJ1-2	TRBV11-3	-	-	CASSSQGIPPYGYTF	TGTGCCAGCAGCTCACAGGGAATACCCCCCTATGGCTACACCTTC
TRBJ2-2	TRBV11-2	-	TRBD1	CASSSQGQHNGELFF	TGTGCCAGCAGCTCCCAGGGACAGCATAACGGGGAGCTGTTTTTT
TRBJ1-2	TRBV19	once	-	CASSPQGRQGSGYTF	TGTGCCAGTAGTCCCCAGGGCCGCCAGGGTAGTGGCTACACCTTC